This TCR beta chain was identified during a study of T cells in Graves' hyperthyroidism and ophthalmopathy (dated by TCRdb to between 2018 and 2021). A note on the overall study: Peripheral blood samples were taken at initial diagnosis, before any treatment was given. The study also compared thyroid tissue and blood T-cell repertoires from roughly six Graves' hyperthyroidism patients. The 100 discovery patients were randomly split 7:3 into training and test sets. Once sampling was done, hyperthyroidism patients were given methimazole at a starting dose of 30 mg daily, whereas ophthalmopathy patients were given high-dose intravenous methylprednisolone. Whether ophthalmopathy could be predicted prospectively was tested in an independent validation cohort made up of approximately 19 hyperthyroidism patients plus 17 patients who later progressed to ophthalmopathy. A discovery cohort of roughly 96 patients, approximately 45 with Graves' ophthalmopathy and 57 with stable Graves' hyperthyroidism, was used to find distinguishing TCR V-J signatures. According to the paper, TCR Vbeta CDR3 sequencing was carried out on more than 120 peripheral blood samples, which came from 40 to 45 ophthalmopathy, some 73 hyperthyroidism and roughly 17 progressor patients. The paper's findings and limits, for the study overall: Most expanded thyroid clonotypes (frequency above 0.001) were also detected in blood, a finding suggesting that blood repertoires may reflect thyroid immune responses. In cross-validation, a model built on a 13 V-J signature told ophthalmopathy apart from stable hyperthyroidism with 85% to 90% sensitivity and around 81% specificity, and in testing the same model reached 80%/75%. No statistical method was used to fix the sample size in advance, and group allocation was not hidden from the investigators. During validation, the model predicted progression to ophthalmopathy a median of about 5.9 months ahead of onset, with roughly 65% sensitivity and 72.22% specificity.

A patient counted as having stable Graves' hyperthyroidism if no progression to ophthalmopathy occurred over 18 months of follow-up. Hyperthyroidism patients were newly diagnosed, had a disease duration of under 2 months, and were aged 18 to 65 years. Any patient with an uncontrolled infection, another autoimmune disease, pregnancy or lactation was excluded. Diagnoses relied on clinical symptoms, serum thyroxine and TRAb, thyroid ultrasound and orbital computed tomography. PBMCs were isolated from around 10 ml of fresh peripheral blood by Ficoll-Paque density gradient centrifugation. Trizol reagent was used to extract total RNA, and RNA quality was then checked on an Agilent 2100 Bioanalyzer. TCR beta CDR3 regions were amplified from RNA transcripts. A first-round RT-PCR of the TCR CDR3 used the HTBI primer set with the Qiagen OneStep RT-PCR kit. A second multiplex PCR round built the libraries, followed by size selection and purification. Paired-end sequencing of the libraries was performed with 100 bp reads on an Illumina HiSeq2000. The paper's data handling went like this. SOAPnuke was used to process the raw data, throwing out any read that contained adapters or uncalled bases, had a mean Phred below 15, or lacked an exact constant-primer or identifier match. COPE v1.2.5 was used to merge the high-quality paired reads, and each unique nucleotide sequence was defined as a clonotype. MiTCR v1.1 was used to align clonotypes to the IMGT TRBV, TRBD and TRBJ reference segments. Only V-J combinations with frequency above 0.0001, covering 98% to 99.2% of repertoires, were analysed. The TCS score was defined as the ratio of F50 (clonal expansion) to E x V (chaos), calculated using BLOSUM62-based TCRdist between CDR3 peptides within each V-J. Welch's t-statistics and random forest reduced approximately 520 V-J features to under 15, which were used in a naive Bayes classifier (R e1071). The public reads were quality trimmed at Q25 with fastp and then assembled into clones with MiXCR by TCRdb, keeping productive beta chains. When rows share a CDR3 protein, they turn into one entry using the most common DNA and genes. The V and J calls follow TCRdb's processing rather than the paper's. This sample holds a few hundred thousand distinct CDR3 sequences; roughly 15% were observed only once. The biggest ten clones account for over 11% of the sample.

On this clonotype: Its antigen is unknown. This may be a read error, as it is one base from a much larger clone.

CDR1 is given as DFQATT and CDR2 as SNEGSKA, both from the germline V gene (reference sequence). The CDR3 numbers 15 residues from cysteine through phenylalanine. Only the CDR3 DNA is retained, 45 bases long and in frame from the first base. The source material was blood. The sequence was obtained from a woman aged 40 to 50 with Graves' hyperthyroidism. This sequence uses TRBV20-1 and TRBJ2-7; the D region possibly corresponds to TRBD2 (5 bases align). The nucleotide sequence reads TGCAGTGCTAGAGATGGGAGTCGGGTCTCCTACGAGCAGTGCTTC. Its protein product is CSARDGSRVSYEQCF.